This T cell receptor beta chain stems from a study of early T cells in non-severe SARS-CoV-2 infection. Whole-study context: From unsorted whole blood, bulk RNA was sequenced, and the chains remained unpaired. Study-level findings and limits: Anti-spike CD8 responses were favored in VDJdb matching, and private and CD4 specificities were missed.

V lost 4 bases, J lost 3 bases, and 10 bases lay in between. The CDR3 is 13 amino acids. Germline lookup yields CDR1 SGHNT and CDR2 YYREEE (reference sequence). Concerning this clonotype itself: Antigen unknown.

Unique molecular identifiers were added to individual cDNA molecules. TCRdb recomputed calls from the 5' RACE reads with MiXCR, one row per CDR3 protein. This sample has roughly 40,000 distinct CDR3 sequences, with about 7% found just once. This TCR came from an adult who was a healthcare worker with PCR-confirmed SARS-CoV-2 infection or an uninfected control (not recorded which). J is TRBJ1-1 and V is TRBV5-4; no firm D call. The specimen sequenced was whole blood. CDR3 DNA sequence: TGTGCCAGCAGCCCCTCCCGGGACACTGAAGCTTTCTTT. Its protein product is CASSPSRDTEAFF.